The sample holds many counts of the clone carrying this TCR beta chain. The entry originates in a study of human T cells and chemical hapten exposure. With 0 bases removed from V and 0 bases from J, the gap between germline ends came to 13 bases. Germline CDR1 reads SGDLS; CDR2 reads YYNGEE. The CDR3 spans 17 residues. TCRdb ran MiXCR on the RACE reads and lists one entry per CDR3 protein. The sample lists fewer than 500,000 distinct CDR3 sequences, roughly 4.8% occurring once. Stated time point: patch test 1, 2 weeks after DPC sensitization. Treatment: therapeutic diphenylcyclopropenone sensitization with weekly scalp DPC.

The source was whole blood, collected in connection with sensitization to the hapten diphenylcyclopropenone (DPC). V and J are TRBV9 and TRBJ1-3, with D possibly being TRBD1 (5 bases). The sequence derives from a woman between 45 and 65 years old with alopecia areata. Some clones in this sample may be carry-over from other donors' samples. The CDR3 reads CASSVDAGMGSGNTIYF. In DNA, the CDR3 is TGTGCCAGCAGCGTAGATGCAGGGATGGGCTCTGGAAACACCATATATTTT.